This TCR beta chain came from a study of blood T cell repertoires in COVID-19. Across the whole study: Italy, Spain and the United States were the sources of the convalescent and acute COVID-19 samples. T cells, B-cell-depleted T cells, or PBMCs supplied cDNA or gDNA.

Original analysis: Reference gene primer amplification gave estimated nucleated cell counts. Profiling relied on immunoSEQ multiplex PCR, and the TCRdb table lists in-frame clones only, not all of them. The V and J calls and the clone size are those of that table, but D and trimming were determined from the DNA. This table holds fewer than 30,000 clones, roughly 80% found once. V lost 0 bases to trimming and J lost 2 bases, with 8 bases between them. The CDR3 runs 14 residues. Germline loops: CDR1 SGHTS, CDR2 YDEGEE. The sequence derives from a woman aged 60-75 years with acute or convalescent COVID-19. V gene TRBV5-8 combines with J gene TRBJ1-2; a weak D match, TRBD1 (5 bases). Sequencing input: peripheral blood. The CDR3 reads CASSLGTGNYGYTF. In nucleotides, the CDR3 is TGTGCCAGCAGCTTGGGAACAGGAAACTATGGCTACACCTTC. Full variable domain (rest looked up from reference TRBV5-8 and TRBJ1-2): EAGVTQSPTHLIKTRGQQATLRCSPISGHTSVYWYQQALGLGLQFLLWYDEGEERNRGNFPPRFSGRQFPNYSSELNVNALELEDSALYLCASSLGTGNYGYTFGSGTRLTVV.